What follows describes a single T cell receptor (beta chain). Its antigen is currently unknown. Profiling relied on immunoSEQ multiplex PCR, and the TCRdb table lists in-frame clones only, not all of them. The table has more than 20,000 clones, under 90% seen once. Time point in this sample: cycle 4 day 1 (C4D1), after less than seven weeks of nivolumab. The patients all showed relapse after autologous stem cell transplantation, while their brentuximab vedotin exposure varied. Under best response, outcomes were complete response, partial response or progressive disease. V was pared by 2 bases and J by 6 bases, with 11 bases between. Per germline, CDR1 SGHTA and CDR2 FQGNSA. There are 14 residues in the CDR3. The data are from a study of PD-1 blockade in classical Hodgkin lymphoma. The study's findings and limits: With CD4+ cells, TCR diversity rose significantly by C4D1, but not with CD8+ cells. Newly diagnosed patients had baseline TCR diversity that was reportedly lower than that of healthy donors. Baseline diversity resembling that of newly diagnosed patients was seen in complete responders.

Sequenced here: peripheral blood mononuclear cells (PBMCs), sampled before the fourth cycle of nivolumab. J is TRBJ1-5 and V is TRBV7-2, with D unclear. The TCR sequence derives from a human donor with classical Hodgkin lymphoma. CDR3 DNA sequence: TGTGCCAGCAGCTTACACCCCGCAGGTCAGCCCCAGCATTTT. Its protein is CASSLHPAGQPQHF.